The 14 T cell receptor beta chains given below trace back to one sample, sequenced in a study of shared clonotypes between healthy human individuals (dated by TCRdb to the early 2020s). Library method: the immunoSEQ multiplex PCR assay. TCRdb's version of the immuneACCESS table is confined to in-frame rearrangements and falls short of the full clone set. An unresolved V gene accounts for under half of the shortfall where checked; the remainder is of unknown origin. This sample comprises over a million clones, 75% of them detected only once. The ten largest make up about 1.5% of the sample. The material sequenced was memory CD4+ T cells sorted from blood. The cell subset or site label, read with the paper, signifies: CD45RA-negative fraction. The receptors come from a man younger than 35 in good health.

The chain uses TRBV25-1 and TRBJ2-1; weak D call: TRBD1 (5 bases). The CDR3 consists of 16 residues. Germline V gives CDR1 MGHDK, CDR2 SYGVNS. Trimming stripped 3 bases from V and 2 bases from J, with 14 bases between. The CDR3 is CASSEVQASAYNEQFF. CDR3 in DNA: TGTGCCAGCAGTGAGGTACAGGCTTCAGCCTACAATGAGCAGTTCTTC.

V usage is TRBV7-9 and J usage is TRBJ2-1; D remains unclear. This CDR3 region has 15 residues. Trimming removed 5 bases from V and 1 base from J, with 12 bases in between. Germline V gives CDR1 SEHNR, CDR2 FQNEAQ (reference sequence). The CDR3 DNA sequence: TGTGCCAGCAGCGCCGACGGCACATCCTACAATGAGCAGTTCTTC. Protein sequence: CASSADGTSYNEQFF.

The chain combines TRBV6-5 with TRBJ2-3; D is perhaps TRBD1 (6 bases). CDR1 and CDR2 (germline): MNHEY, SVGAGI. The CDR3 runs 15 residues. The V gene lost 0 bases and the J gene lost 9 bases, with 16 bases spanning the gap. Here the CDR3 reads CASSYSGGFSETQYF. CDR3 nucleotides: TGTGCCAGCAGTTACTCAGGGGGATTCAGTGAAACGCAGTATTTT.

The V and J genes are TRBV28 and TRBJ2-1, with 12 positions matching TRBD2. The germline V gene has CDR1 MDHEN and CDR2 SYDVKM. The CDR3 runs to 16 residues. Trimming cost V 5 bases and J 0 bases; bases outside gene matches: 2. CDR3 region: CASSLAGGNSYNEQFF. The CDR3 nucleotides are TGTGCCAGCAGTCTAGCGGGAGGGAACTCCTACAATGAGCAGTTCTTC. Full variable domain (missing parts from reference TRBV28 and TRBJ2-1): DVKVTQSSRYLVKRTGEKVFLECVQDMDHENMFWYRQDPGLGLRLIYFSYDVKMKEKGDIPEGYSVSREKKERFSLILESASTNQTSMYLCASSLAGGNSYNEQFFGPGTRLTVL.

The V call is TRBV4-2, the J call TRBJ2-5, with 9 nucleotides matching TRBD2. Germline assignment: CDR1 LGHNA and CDR2 YNFKEQ. This CDR3 has 14 amino acids. After removal of 4 bases from V and 2 bases from J, the junction contained 2 bases not matched to a gene. CDR3 coding DNA: TGTGCCAGCAGCCCAAGCGGGGGGCAAGAGACCCAGTACTTC. Encoded protein: CASSPSGGQETQYF.

V is TRBV5-1 and J is TRBJ2-3; D may be TRBD2 (6 bases). V lost 3 bases and J 0 bases, leaving 11 bases between the germline ends. Germline values: CDR1 SGHRS, CDR2 YFSETQ. This CDR3 is built from 15 residues. The chain's CDR3 is CASSSGTFSTDTQYF. As DNA, the CDR3 is TGCGCCAGCAGCTCCGGGACTTTTAGCACAGATACGCAGTATTTT.

This clone was counted only a few times. The sample has other DNA sequences that encode this CDR3 too. The CDR3 protein is CASSLLYTEAFF. CDR3 sequence (DNA): TGTGCCAGCAGTTTATTATACACTGAAGCTTTCTTT. This chain joins TRBV28 and TRBJ1-1; no clear D gene. CDR3 length equals 12 residues. The germline CDR1 and CDR2 sequences are MDHEN and SYDVKM. V was cut by 1 base and J by 3 bases, with 3 bases left in between. The whole variable domain, remainder taken from reference TRBV28 and TRBJ1-1, is DVKVTQSSRYLVKRTGEKVFLECVQDMDHENMFWYRQDPGLGLRLIYFSYDVKMKEKGDIPEGYSVSREKKERFSLILESASTNQTSMYLCASSLLYTEAFFGQGTRLTVV.

The rearrangement joins TRBV2 to TRBJ1-1; D remains unclear. Trimming removed 7 bases at V and 0 bases at J, with 9 bases between. The CDR3 covers 13 residues. Germline V CDR1 and CDR2: SNHLY, FYNNEI. Here the CDR3 DNA reads TGTGCCAGCATCCCCGACCTGAACACTGAAGCTTTCTTT. Its protein product is CASIPDLNTEAFF.

This clone came up once. This rearrangement joins TRBV7-2 to TRBJ2-3; maybe TRBD2 (6 bases). Looked up from germline, CDR1 is SGHTA and CDR2 is FQGNSA. This CDR3 is 14 amino acids long. Trimming cost V 0 bases and J 9 bases, with 13 bases left between them. The CDR3 DNA sequence: TGTGCCAGCAGCTTAGCGGGGTCTAGCGAGACGCAGTATTTT. Residues: CASSLAGSSETQYF.

The gene calls are TRBV6-1 and TRBJ1-1; perhaps TRBD1 as D (6 bases). Germline CDR1 is MNHNS and CDR2 is SASEGT. The CDR3 is 11 residues long. V lost 8 bases to trimming and J lost 7 bases, with 11 bases between them. CDR3 nucleotide sequence: TGTGCCAGCGGGGACAATTTTGAAGCTTTCTTT. Encoded protein: CASGDNFEAFF.

This chain links TRBV30 with TRBJ1-3; D is unclear. Trimming left V 3 bases short and J 0 bases short, with 12 bases between. The CDR3 covers 15 residues. The germline gives CDR1 GTSNPN, CDR2 SVGIG (reference sequence). The CDR3 sequence: CAWSLDAGSGNTIYF. In nucleotides, the CDR3 is TGTGCCTGGAGCTTGGATGCCGGCTCTGGAAACACCATATATTTT.

The gene calls are TRBV6-6 and TRBJ2-3; no clear D. V was shortened by 6 bases and J by 0 bases, with 13 bases between the two germline ends. The CDR3 has 15 amino acids. The germline V gene encodes CDR1 MNHNY and CDR2 SVGAGI (reference sequence). This CDR3 is CASSAGPGSTDTQYF. The DNA of the CDR3 is TGTGCCAGCAGCGCTGGGCCAGGAAGCACAGATACGCAGTATTTT.

This chain connects TRBV5-4 to TRBJ2-1; 11 bases fit TRBD2. CDR1 SGHNT and CDR2 YYREEE come from the germline V gene (reference sequence). V dropped 6 bases and J dropped 5; count of bases not matched to a gene: 10. This CDR3 comprises 16 residues. The CDR3 reads CASTSQTSGKHNEQFF. CDR3 DNA: TGTGCCAGCACCTCCCAGACTAGCGGGAAACACAATGAGCAGTTCTTC. The variable domain in full, completed from reference TRBV5-4 and TRBJ2-1, reads ETGVTQSPTHLIKTRGQQVTLRCSSQSGHNTVSWYQQALGQGPQFIFQYYREEENGRGNFPPRFSGLQFPNYSSELNVNALELDDSALYLCASTSQTSGKHNEQFFGPGTRLTVL.

The chain combines TRBV7-8 with TRBJ2-7; a possible D gene is TRBD2 (6 bases). Germline lookup yields CDR1 SGHVS and CDR2 FQNEAQ. This CDR3 contains 13 residues. Trimming removed 5 bases at V and 2 bases at J, with 10 bases between. CDR3 DNA sequence: TGTGCCAGCAGCCAGAGGACTACCTACGAGCAGTACTTC. Translation gives CASSQRTTYEQYF.